This section outlines one T cell receptor (beta chain) sequence together with its context. Its antigen specificity is not known. Base qualities are not provided; no much larger clone lies one nucleotide away. The CDR3, from cysteine to phenylalanine, totals 16 residues. The DNA shown is the 48-base CDR3, in frame from base 1. CDR1 and CDR2 were assigned from the germline V gene as KGHSH and LQKENI. The junction carries 17 bases between V and J, which are trimmed by 3 bases and 4 bases respectively. All DNA extracted from each sorted CD8+ T cell subset was loaded into the assay. TCR beta CDR3 sequences were amplified from genomic DNA using the immunoSEQ TCRb Assay kit according to manufacturer instructions. The KAPA Library Quantification Kit for Illumina platforms was used to quantify pooled libraries by qPCR. Sequencing of the pooled libraries was done on an Illumina NextSeq 500, with clustering at about 0.6-1.1 pM. The study's own analysis went as follows. Analysis of the TCR data relied on immunoSEQ ANALYZER and the R LymphoSeq package. A rearrangement efficiency score was calculated as productive divided by the sum of productive and non-productive CDR3 sequences. Clonality was assessed using the Gini coefficient and diversity using the Renyi index at alpha=1, with pairwise comparisons between timepoints within each patient. Clonal relatedness used an edit distance of 3, and repertoire similarity used the Bhattacharyya coefficient, both computed in LymphoSeq. To classify response, a linear discriminant analysis based on week-3 changes in clonality and diversity was built with the R MASS and caret packages. The clones in this table, taken by TCRdb from immuneACCESS, are in-frame only. Not every clone is retained; where verified, under half of the shortfall comes from an unresolved V gene, and the cause of the rest is unknown. D and trimming come from the DNA, and the V and J calls and clone size come from that table. In all, the sample holds around 3,800 clones, and approximately 97% of those were seen once. The biggest ten clones account for 1.7% of the sample.

This specimen comes from a study of blood T cell dynamics during melanoma immunotherapy (dated by TCRdb to the early 2020s). For context, the study as a whole: Patients had metastatic melanoma and received first-line pembrolizumab or nivolumab plus ipilimumab as standard of care in the United Kingdom. To identify early correlates of response, the study profiled peripheral T cell receptor repertoires in patients with metastatic melanoma before and after one cycle of checkpoint inhibitor therapy. Consecutive patients formed a training cohort, and a further independent group of patients from the same centre was pooled into an external validation set. General findings and caveats noted by the study authors: Whether the T cell clones behind the repertoire changes were melanoma-specific or instead reflected general immune activation was something the study could not determine. Among sorted CD8+ subsets, the highest similarity to cfDNA CDR3 sequences and the highest clonality were observed in TIE cells, which was suggestive of active turnover with convergence on dominant clones. The relatively small sample size was acknowledged as something that could potentially limit how far the results can be generalized.

Read against the paper, the sample's time point label means: pre-treatment baseline. Blood was sampled before treatment (T0) and at week 3 (W3), after the first cycle of checkpoint blockade. Except for a couple of patients with rapid clinical progression, response was assessed 12 weeks after the first infusion by RECIST 1.1; disease control meant complete response, partial response or stable disease. Patients were excluded for prior systemic cancer treatment, concomitant immunosuppressant therapy or synchronous other active malignancies. Sorted CD8+ memory and naive T cell subsets were sequenced at T0 and W3 from six patients, of whom three were progressing and three had disease control. Lymphoprep and SepMate tubes were used to isolate PBMC from blood, and red cell lysis was then performed. QIAamp DNA Blood Mini kits were used to extract DNA from PBMC and from sorted T cell subsets. CD8+ T cell subsets were sorted live on a FACSAria III cytometer and then frozen prior to DNA extraction. Fresh PBMC for flow cytometry were held at 4°C in PBS with about 2% fetal bovine serum and analyzed within 25 hours.

Recombination joined TRBV18 with TRBJ2-3, with a tentative D call of TRBD1 or TRBD2, each matching 6 bases. Sequenced here: effector memory CD8+ T cells from blood, sampled from a patient treated with checkpoint blockade. The sequence was obtained from a human donor with melanoma. The CDR3 loop reads CASSPVSGAFPDTQYF. In nucleotide form, the sequence is TGTGCCAGCTCACCGGTATCGGGGGCGTTTCCAGATACGCAGTATTTT.